One and the same sample provided the 16 T cell receptor beta chains below, sequenced in a study of T cells in lung cancer brain metastases. The protocol was immunoSEQ multiplex PCR, while the TCRdb copy is restricted to in-frame clones and leaves out a portion. Here the sample spans several thousand clones, 80% to 90% being singletons. Sequencing used tumor tissue from the primary lung tumor. The origin of the receptors is a man aged 45-65 years with non-small cell lung cancer.

The V call is TRBV5-1, the J call TRBJ2-2; unclear D gene. Trimming took off 0 bases at V and 5 bases at J, with 14 bases between the two ends. The CDR3 is made up of 16 amino acids. The germline CDR1 and CDR2 sequences are SGHRS and YFSETQ. The CDR3 sequence is CASSLVTQSRTGELFF. For the CDR3, the DNA is TGCGCCAGCAGCTTGGTCACCCAATCGAGAACCGGGGAGCTGTTTTTT.

The genes are TRBV13 and TRBJ2-5; 7 positions agree with TRBD1. The DNA end is a closer match to TRBJ2-7, so the J assignment may be wrong. Germline V lookup: CDR1 PRHDT, CDR2 FYEKMQ (reference sequence). This CDR3 comprises 16 residues. The CDR3 sequence is CASSLARTGLSYEQYF. The CDR3 DNA follows: TGTGCCAGCAGCTTAGCCCGGACAGGCCTCTCCTACGAGCAGTACTTC.

The chain is built from TRBV6-5 and TRBJ2-2; 7 bases line up with TRBD2. From germline, CDR1 is MNHEY and CDR2 SVGAGI. The ends lost 5 bases at V and 7 bases at J; junction bases unmatched: 10. The CDR3 loop spans 15 amino acids. DNA for the CDR3: TGTGCCAGCAGTAGTACGGGACTATTGGGCGGGGAGCTGTTTTTT. It yields the protein CASSSTGLLGGELFF.

The rearrangement links TRBV6-6 to TRBJ1-1; D might be TRBD1 (6 bases). The CDR3 covers 14 residues. Per the germline V gene, CDR1 is MNHNY and CDR2 is SVGAGI (reference sequence). Trimming removed 2 bases from V and 3 bases from J, with 10 bases in between. Written as DNA, the CDR3 is TGTGCCAGCAGTTACGGGGGGGCGTACACTGAAGCTTTCTTT. It encodes CASSYGGAYTEAFF.

Details on this clone: A junction end diverges from the germline sequence, so it may reflect a read error. The sample has other DNA sequences that encode this CDR3 too. The J gene is TRBJ2-1, the V gene TRBV7-3; D unresolved. The germline gives CDR1 SGHTA, CDR2 FQGTGA. There are 15 residues in the CDR3. This chain's CDR3 is CASSLMASSYNEQFF. The CDR3 DNA is TGTGCTAGCAGCTTAATGGCGAGCTCCTACAATGAGCAGTTCTTC.

The gene calls are TRBV7-9 and TRBJ1-2, with 9 nucleotides matching TRBD1. V was pared by 5 bases and J by 8 bases, with 9 bases of the junction left unmatched. The CDR3 consists of 14 residues. Germline V gene lookup returns CDR1 SEHNR and CDR2 FQNEAQ (reference sequence). CDR3 bases: TGTGCCAGCAGCCCTCAGGGGACAGGGCAAGGCTACACCTTC. Its protein is CASSPQGTGQGYTF. The full variable domain, in which reference TRBV7-9 and TRBJ1-2 provide the parts outside the CDR3, is DTGVSQNPRHKITKRGQNVTFRCDPISEHNRLYWYRQTLGQGPEFLTYFQNEAQLEKSRLLSDRFSAERPKGSFSTLEIQRTEQGDSAMYLCASSPQGTGQGYTFGSGTRLTVV.

The chain carries TRBV6-6 and TRBJ2-6; TRBD1 agrees at 7 bases. V was clipped by 3 bases and J by 2 bases; unmatched bases: 1. The CDR3 is 15 residues long. The germline CDR1 and CDR2 sequences are MNHNY and SVGAGI (reference sequence). The CDR3, as DNA: TGTGCCAGCAGTTATACAGGGGCTGGGGCCAACGTCCTGACTTTC. Amino acids: CASSYTGAGANVLTF.

Only one count was recorded for this clone. V is TRBV6-1 and J is TRBJ2-3; D call uncertain. CDR1 and CDR2 (germline): MNHNS, SASEGT. V shed 6 bases and J shed 0 bases, with 10 bases lying between them. This CDR3 spans 14 amino acids. CDR3 protein: CASRLTESTDTQYF. CDR3 DNA sequence: TGTGCCAGCAGGTTAACAGAGAGCACAGATACGCAGTATTTT.

The rearrangement joins TRBV18 to TRBJ2-3; 10 bases are shared with TRBD2. In germline, CDR1 is KGHSH, CDR2 LQKENI. V lost 4 bases to trimming and J lost 3 bases; unmatched junction nucleotides: 4. The CDR3 has 15 residues. The CDR3 DNA follows: TGTGCCAGCTCACTCCAGCGGGGGGGAACAGATACGCAGTATTTT. Translating it yields CASSLQRGGTDTQYF.

CDR3 protein: CASSQEPQDTQYF. The CDR3 nucleotides read TGTGCCAGCAGCCAAGAGCCCCAGGATACGCAGTATTTT. The chain is built from TRBV5-4 and TRBJ2-3; D gene unclear. Deletions cut 4 bases from V and 6 bases from J, with 12 bases between. Germline CDR1 is SGHNT and CDR2 is YYREEE (reference sequence). The CDR3 length is 13 residues. The variable domain in full, completed from reference TRBV5-4 and TRBJ2-3, reads ETGVTQSPTHLIKTRGQQVTLRCSSQSGHNTVSWYQQALGQGPQFIFQYYREEENGRGNFPPRFSGLQFPNYSSELNVNALELDDSALYLCASSQEPQDTQYFGPGTRLTVL.

This clone was found once. V gene TRBV19 combines with J gene TRBJ2-5, with D perhaps TRBD1 or TRBD2 (5 bases each). V shed 5 bases and J shed 2 bases, with 15 bases lying between them. Germline CDR1 LNHDA, CDR2 SQIVND (reference sequence). The CDR3 length is 15 residues. The CDR3 nucleotides are TGTGCCAGTAGTCCCGGGACGCTTTTACAAGAGACCCAGTACTTC. Its protein product is CASSPGTLLQETQYF.

This clone has only a few counts. V gene TRBV7-6 combines with J gene TRBJ2-7; TRBD1 matches 7 bases. Germline assignment: CDR1 SGHVS and CDR2 FNYEAQ. Trimming at V came to 1 base and at J to 3 bases, leaving 3 bases not matched to a gene. The CDR3 consists of 14 residues. The CDR3 loop reads CASSLDYRGYEQYF. As DNA, the CDR3 is TGTGCCAGCAGCTTAGACTACAGGGGCTACGAGCAGTACTTC.

The chain combines TRBV7-7 with TRBJ2-1; D is tentatively TRBD1 or TRBD2 (7 bases each). Trimming stripped 5 bases from V and 6 bases from J, with 17 bases between. The V gene's germline CDR1 is SSHAT and CDR2 FNYEAQ (reference sequence). This CDR3 has 15 amino acids. The CDR3 loop is CASSPGGAGPNEQFF. The CDR3 region has the DNA TGTGCCAGCAGCCCAGGGGGGGCGGGGCCCAATGAGCAGTTCTTC.

The chain's CDR3 is CASSYGTGGYEQYF. The CDR3 DNA reads as TGTGCCAGCAGCTACGGGACAGGGGGTTACGAGCAGTACTTC. V is TRBV5-4 and J is TRBJ2-7, with 11 bases lining up with TRBD1. CDR1 and CDR2 from the germline V gene are SGHNT and YYREEE (reference sequence). The CDR3 covers 14 residues. After removal of 3 bases from V and 4 bases from J, the junction contained 3 bases not matched to a gene.

The chain has TRBV5-1 and TRBJ2-5; D may be TRBD1 or TRBD2 (6 bases each). V lost 4 bases to trimming and J lost 5 bases, with 12 bases between them. The CDR3 spans 13 residues. Germline CDR1 reads SGHRS; CDR2 reads YFSETQ. The CDR3 region is CASSLTGRETQYF. In DNA form, the CDR3 reads TGCGCCAGCAGCCTTACAGGGAGGGAGACCCAGTACTTC. The complete variable domain, with remaining parts taken from reference TRBV5-1 and TRBJ2-5, reads KAGVTQTPRYLIKTRGQQVTLSCSPISGHRSVSWYQQTPGQGLQFLFEYFSETQRNKGNFPGRFSGRQFSNSRSEMNVSTLELGDSALYLCASSLTGRETQYFGPGTRLLVL.

The chain joins TRBV9 to TRBJ2-5; 8 bases fit TRBD1. The V and J ends lost 3 bases and 1 base, in that order; junction bases with no gene match: 5. Germline CDR1 reads SGDLS; CDR2 reads YYNGEE. This CDR3 contains 15 residues. The CDR3 nucleotides are TGTGCCAGCAGCGCCTCGACAGGGGTCCAAGAGACCCAGTACTTC. Protein sequence: CASSASTGVQETQYF.